Listed below are T cell receptor beta chains from one sample, sequenced in a study of T cell changes during pregnancy in multiple sclerosis. This table comes from immunoSEQ multiplex PCR, and its TCRdb copy is limited to in-frame clones, with some not included. The sample yields about 83,000 clones, around 93% seen once. This specimen consisted of PBMCs, obtained in the first trimester of pregnancy. The receptors stem from a female donor in good health, serving as a control in a pregnancy study. Some clones in this sample may be carry-over from other donors' samples. The CDR3 runs from the conserved cysteine through the conserved F or W. D genes are given only for firm matches. Expanded clones get a size class; other rows say once, few or many, or leave the size out.

V	J	size	D	DNA	CDR3
TRBV18	TRBJ2-3	-	-	TGTGCCAGCTCACCGAGGGATACGCAGTATTTT	CASSPRDTQYF
TRBV5-1	TRBJ2-7	-	TRBD1	TGCGCCAGCAGCTTGGCGGGGACAGGGGGCCAGGGGGAGCAGTACTTC	CASSLAGTGGQGEQYF
TRBV10-3	TRBJ1-1	few	-	TGTGCCATCAGTGAGTGGAGAGCTGAAGCTTTCTTT	CAISEWRAEAFF
TRBV10-1	TRBJ2-3	-	TRBD2	TGCGCCAGCAGTGCGTTAGCGGGGGAAGCAGATACGCAGTATTTT	CASSALAGEADTQYF
TRBV19	TRBJ1-2	-	-	TGTGCCAGTAGTATGATCCACGGGGTAGCTAACTATGGCTACACCTTC	CASSMIHGVANYGYTF
TRBV28	TRBJ2-5	once	TRBD2	TGTGCCAGCAGTCCCAATCCTAGCGGGAGCCCTCTTGGGACCCAGTACTTC	CASSPNPSGSPLGTQYF
TRBV7-8	TRBJ1-2	-	-	TGTGCCAGCAGCTGGAGCGGCCAGGGGTATGGCTACACCTTC	CASSWSGQGYGYTF
TRBV4-3	TRBJ1-1	-	TRBD1	TGCGCCAGCAGCCAAGCCGGGACAGGGGGAAGAGCTTTCTTT	CASSQAGTGGRAFF
TRBV6-1	TRBJ2-1	-	TRBD1	TGTGCCAGCAGGTTGGACAGGGGGCGCAATGAGCAGTTCTTC	CASRLDRGRNEQFF
TRBV4-2	TRBJ1-1	few	-	TGTGCCAGCAGCCAAGGTACAGTGAACACTGAAGCTTTCTTT	CASSQGTVNTEAFF
TRBV5-4	TRBJ2-7	-	-	TGTGCCAGCAGCTTTGGGGGGTCCTACGAGCAGTACTTC	CASSFGGSYEQYF
TRBV15	TRBJ2-7	once	-	TGTGCCACCAGCAGAACTCCTACAGGGTCGGGTTTGGACGAGCAGTACTTC	CATSRTPTGSGLDEQYF
TRBV5-4	TRBJ2-2	-	TRBD2	TGTGCCAGCAGCTTGGCTAGCGGGAACACCGGGGAGCTGTTTTTT	CASSLASGNTGELFF
TRBV4-1	TRBJ2-1	once	TRBD2	TGCGCCAGCAAAGTGACTAGCGGGGGGTACAATGAGCAGTTCTTC	CASKVTSGGYNEQFF
TRBV5-6	TRBJ2-1	-	TRBD1	TGTGCCAGCAGCTTGATGGGACAGGGGTCCTACAATGAGCAGTTCTTC	CASSLMGQGSYNEQFF
TRBV2	TRBJ2-7	-	TRBD1	TGTGCCAGCAGTTCAACAGGGGACTCCTACGAGCAGTACTTC	CASSSTGDSYEQYF
TRBV5-6	TRBJ1-1	-	TRBD1	TGTGCCAGCAGCTTGAGGGGGCCGTCCACTGAAGCTTTCTTT	CASSLRGPSTEAFF
TRBV28	TRBJ1-1	-	-	TGTGCCAGCAGTTTACAGGAGGGCATGAACACTGAAGCTTTCTTT	CASSLQEGMNTEAFF
TRBV7-8	TRBJ2-1	-	-	TGTGCCAGCAGCTTACAGCGGGCGGGTCGGAATGAGCAGTTCTTC	CASSLQRAGRNEQFF
TRBV7-2	TRBJ2-1	-	-	TGTGCCAGCAGCTCCGAGAGCACCTACAATGAGCAGTTCTTC	CASSSESTYNEQFF
TRBV19	TRBJ1-6	-	-	TGTGCCAGTAGTATGGACAAAGCCTACCTAAATTCACCCCTCCACTTT	CASSMDKAYLNSPLHF
TRBV7-9	TRBJ2-1	-	TRBD2	TGTGCCAGCAGCTTAGTCGGGGGGGCTTTGGATGAGCAGTTCTTC	CASSLVGGALDEQFF
TRBV29-1	TRBJ2-3	-	-	TGCAGCGTTGAAGGACACTTGATGACAGATACGCAGTATTTT	CSVEGHLMTDTQYF
TRBV19	TRBJ1-6	-	TRBD1	TGTGCCAGTAGTATAGCCTCCTCGGCAGGGGGCCTATTAAATTCACCCCTCCACTTT	CASSIASSAGGLLNSPLHF
TRBV29-1	TRBJ1-4	-	-	TGCAGCGTTGGCCTACAGGGTTCAAGAGAAAAACTGTTTTTT	CSVGLQGSREKLFF
TRBV5-3	TRBJ2-4	-	-	TGTGCCAGAACGGTATCCTACCGGGAAAACATTCAGTACTTC	CARTVSYRENIQYF
TRBV27	TRBJ2-5	-	-	TGTGCCAGCAGTGAGGCAGGGGCCCATCTCTGGACCCAGTACTTC	CASSEAGAHLWTQYF
TRBV6-1	TRBJ1-2	-	TRBD1	TGTGCCAGCAGTCTAGGACAGGGTACTAACTATGGCTACACCTTC	CASSLGQGTNYGYTF
TRBV9	TRBJ2-3	-	TRBD2	TGTGCCAGCAGCCCAAGCGGGACGGGTACAGATACGCAGTATTTT	CASSPSGTGTDTQYF
TRBV27	TRBJ1-1	once	TRBD1	TGTGCCAGCAGTAACCGGGACAGGAACACTGAAGCTTTCTTT	CASSNRDRNTEAFF
TRBV4-1	TRBJ2-1	-	-	TGCGCCAGCAGCCAGTCCGTTGGCGCGGGAAGTCCCTACAATGAGCAGTTCTTC	CASSQSVGAGSPYNEQFF
TRBV28	TRBJ2-2	-	-	TGTGCCAGCAGCCCACGGGGTTCCGGGGAGCTGTTTTTT	CASSPRGSGELFF
TRBV5-4	TRBJ2-2	-	-	TGTGCCAGCAGCTTGGAGTTGCGCCCCGGGGAGCTGTTTTTT	CASSLELRPGELFF
TRBV6-5	TRBJ2-1	-	TRBD1	TGTGCCACCCTGGACAGGGAGGTAGGTGAGCAGTTCTTC	CATLDREVGEQFF
TRBV5-6	TRBJ1-3	once	-	TGTGCCAGCAGCGAGGATCCGATGGGTTCTGGAAACACCATATATTTT	CASSEDPMGSGNTIYF
TRBV13	TRBJ1-2	-	-	TGTGCCAGCAGCCCCGGTATTAACTATGGCTACACCTTC	CASSPGINYGYTF
TRBV25-1	TRBJ2-7	-	-	TGTGCCAGCAGTGAATCCAGGACGGGACATACCTACGAGCAGTACTTC	CASSESRTGHTYEQYF
TRBV7-2	TRBJ2-1	-	-	TGTGCCAGCAGCCCACGGGGTGGGGGGTGGGTTGAGCAGTTCTTC	CASSPRGGGWVEQFF
TRBV5-4	TRBJ2-3	once	TRBD2	TGTGCCAGCAGCTTGGGGAGCGGGGGGGTAAAAGATACGCAGTATTTT	CASSLGSGGVKDTQYF
TRBV5-1	TRBJ2-7	-	TRBD2	TGCGCCAGCAGCTTGGGACAAGCGGGGGGGCCTAATAGGGAGCAGTACTTC	CASSLGQAGGPNREQYF
TRBV5-1	TRBJ2-5	-	TRBD2	TGCGCCAGCAGCTTGAGTACTAGCGGAGGCCAAGAGACCCAGTACTTC	CASSLSTSGGQETQYF
TRBV28	TRBJ2-7	-	TRBD1	TGTGCCAGCAGAGACCCACCGGGACAGGGATCCTACGAGCAGTACTTC	CASRDPPGQGSYEQYF
TRBV7-2	TRBJ2-7	-	TRBD1	TGTGCCAGCAGCTCTACGGGACAGGGCCCCTACGAGCAGTACTTC	CASSSTGQGPYEQYF
TRBV28	TRBJ2-1	-	TRBD2	TGTGCCAGCAGTGAACTAGCGGGGGGGTCCTACAATGAGCAGTTCTTC	CASSELAGGSYNEQFF
TRBV27	TRBJ2-5	-	-	TGTGCCAGCGAGCCCCTAGGGGACCAAGAGACCCAGTACTTC	CASEPLGDQETQYF
TRBV7-8	TRBJ2-7	-	TRBD1	TGTGCCAGCAGCGCCCCCGGTCGTCGACAGGGCCCCAGTGCCTACGAGCAGTACTTC	CASSAPGRRQGPSAYEQYF
TRBV4-3	TRBJ1-5	-	-	TGCGCCAGCAGCCAAGAAATAGCGGGGGCAAGTCAGCCCCAGCATTTT	CASSQEIAGASQPQHF
TRBV5-1	TRBJ2-7	-	-	TGCGCCACCCGTACAGGGAATTCCTACGAGCAGTACTTC	CATRTGNSYEQYF